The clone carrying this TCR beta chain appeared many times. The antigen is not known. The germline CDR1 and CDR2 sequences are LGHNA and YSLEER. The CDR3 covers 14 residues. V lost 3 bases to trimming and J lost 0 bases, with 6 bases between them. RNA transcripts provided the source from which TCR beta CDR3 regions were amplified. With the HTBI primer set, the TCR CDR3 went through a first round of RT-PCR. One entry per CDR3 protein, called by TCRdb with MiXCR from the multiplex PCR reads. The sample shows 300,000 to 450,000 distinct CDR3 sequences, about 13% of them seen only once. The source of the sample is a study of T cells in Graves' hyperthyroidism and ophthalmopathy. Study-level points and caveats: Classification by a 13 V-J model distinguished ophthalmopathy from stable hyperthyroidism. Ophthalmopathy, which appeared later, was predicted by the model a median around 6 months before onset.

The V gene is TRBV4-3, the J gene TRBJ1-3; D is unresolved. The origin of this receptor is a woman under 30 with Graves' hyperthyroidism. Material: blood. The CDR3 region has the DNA TGCGCCAGCAGCCAGACCGTCTCTGGAAACACCATATATTTT. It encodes CASSQTVSGNTIYF.